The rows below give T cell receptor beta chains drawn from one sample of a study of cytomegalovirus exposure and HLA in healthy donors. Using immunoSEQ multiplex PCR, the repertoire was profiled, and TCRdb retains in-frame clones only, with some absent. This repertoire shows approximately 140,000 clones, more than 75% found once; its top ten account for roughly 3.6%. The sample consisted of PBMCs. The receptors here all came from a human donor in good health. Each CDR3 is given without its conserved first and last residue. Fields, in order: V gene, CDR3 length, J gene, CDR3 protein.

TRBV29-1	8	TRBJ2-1	SVGHNEQF
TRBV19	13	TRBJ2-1	ASSPGQGRYNEQF
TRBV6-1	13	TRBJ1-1	ASSEAPRAQGEAF
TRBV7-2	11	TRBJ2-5	ASSPSGIVAQY
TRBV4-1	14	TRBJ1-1	ASSQVGGRLNTEAF
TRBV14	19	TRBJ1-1	ASSQEWTPWQGVFGGTEAF
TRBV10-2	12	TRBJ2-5	ASRSGGSVETQY
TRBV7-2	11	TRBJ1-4	ASSSRTGQKLF
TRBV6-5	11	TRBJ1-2	ASSDRGADGYT
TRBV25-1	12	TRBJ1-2	ASSGRGIVNGYT
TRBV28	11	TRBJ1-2	ASSLSRVYGYT
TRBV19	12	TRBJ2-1	ASSTSGPAGEQF